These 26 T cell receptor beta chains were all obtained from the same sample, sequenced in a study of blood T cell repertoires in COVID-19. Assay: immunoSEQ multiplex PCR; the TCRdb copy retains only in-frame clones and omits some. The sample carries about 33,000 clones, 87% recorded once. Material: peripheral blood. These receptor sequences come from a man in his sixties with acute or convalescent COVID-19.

The CDR3 nucleotides read TGTGCCAGCCGCCCTGGGACAGAAAATCAGCCCCAGCATTTT. Encoded protein: CASRPGTENQPQHF. V and J are TRBV7-8 and TRBJ1-5; TRBD1 aligns across 7 bases. CDR3 length: 14 residues. Unmatched junction bases numbered 8, after V lost 8 bases and J lost 4 bases. Per the germline V gene, CDR1 is SGHVS and CDR2 is FQNEAQ.

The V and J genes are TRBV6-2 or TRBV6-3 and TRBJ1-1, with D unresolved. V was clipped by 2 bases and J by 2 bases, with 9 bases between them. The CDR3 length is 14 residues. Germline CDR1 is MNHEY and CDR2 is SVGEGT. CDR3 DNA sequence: TGTGCCAGCAGTTACCGGCGGGAAAACACTGAAGCTTTCTTT. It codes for CASSYRRENTEAFF.

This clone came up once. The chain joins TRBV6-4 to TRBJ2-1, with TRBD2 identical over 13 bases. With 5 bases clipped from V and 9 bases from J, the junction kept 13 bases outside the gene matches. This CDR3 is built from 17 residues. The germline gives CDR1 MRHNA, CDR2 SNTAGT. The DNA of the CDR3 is TGTGCCAGCAGTCCAGGACTAGCGGGAGTATCGGCAATTGAGCAGTTCTTC. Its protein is CASSPGLAGVSAIEQFF.

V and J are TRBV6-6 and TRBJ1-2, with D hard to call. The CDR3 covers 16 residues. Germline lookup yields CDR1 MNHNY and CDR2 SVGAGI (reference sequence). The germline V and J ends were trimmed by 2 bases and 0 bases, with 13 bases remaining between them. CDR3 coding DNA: TGTGCCAGCAGTTACGATTCAGGTCGAGCTAACTATGGCTACACCTTC. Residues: CASSYDSGRANYGYTF.

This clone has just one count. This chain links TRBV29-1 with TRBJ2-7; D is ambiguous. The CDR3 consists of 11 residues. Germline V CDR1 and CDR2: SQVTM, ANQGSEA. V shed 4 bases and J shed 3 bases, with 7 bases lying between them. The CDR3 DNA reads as TGCAGCGTTGGATCGGGCTACGAGCAGTACGTC. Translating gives CSVGSGYEQYV.

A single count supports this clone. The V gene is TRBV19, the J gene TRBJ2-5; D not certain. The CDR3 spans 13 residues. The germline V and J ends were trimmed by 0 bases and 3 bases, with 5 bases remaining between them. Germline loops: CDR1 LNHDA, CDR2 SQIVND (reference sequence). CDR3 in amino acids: CASSIDPEETQYF. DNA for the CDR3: TGTGCCAGTAGTATAGACCCGGAAGAGACCCAGTACTTC. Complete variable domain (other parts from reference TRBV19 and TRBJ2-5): DGGITQSPKYLFRKEGQNVTLSCEQNLNHDAMYWYRQDPGQGLRLIYYSQIVNDFQKGDIAEGYSVSREKKESFPLTVTSAQKNPTAFYLCASSIDPEETQYFGPGTRLLVL.

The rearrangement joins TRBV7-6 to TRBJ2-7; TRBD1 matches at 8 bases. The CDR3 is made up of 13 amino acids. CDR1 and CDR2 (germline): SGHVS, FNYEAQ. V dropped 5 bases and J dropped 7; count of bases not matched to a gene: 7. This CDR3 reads CASSVDRGGEQYF. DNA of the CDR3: TGTGCCAGCAGCGTAGACAGGGGCGGTGAGCAGTACTTC.

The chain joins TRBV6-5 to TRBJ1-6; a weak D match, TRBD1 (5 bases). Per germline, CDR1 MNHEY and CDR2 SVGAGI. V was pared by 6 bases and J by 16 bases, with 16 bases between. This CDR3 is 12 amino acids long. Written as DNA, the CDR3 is TGTGCCAGCAGCGCACCTCGGCAGGGACTCCACTTT. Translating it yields CASSAPRQGLHF.

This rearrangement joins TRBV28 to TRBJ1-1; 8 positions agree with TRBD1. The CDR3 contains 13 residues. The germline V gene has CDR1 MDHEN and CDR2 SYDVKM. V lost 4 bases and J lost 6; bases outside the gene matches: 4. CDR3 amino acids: CASSSGGRSEAFF. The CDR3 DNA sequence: TGTGCCAGCAGTTCAGGGGGCCGATCTGAAGCTTTCTTT.

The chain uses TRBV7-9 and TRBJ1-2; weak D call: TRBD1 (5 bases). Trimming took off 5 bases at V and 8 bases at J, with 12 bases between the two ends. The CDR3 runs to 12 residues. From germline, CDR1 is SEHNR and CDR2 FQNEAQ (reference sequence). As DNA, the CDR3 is TGTGCCAGCAGCAAGGACATTAGGGGCTACACCTTC. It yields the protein CASSKDIRGYTF.

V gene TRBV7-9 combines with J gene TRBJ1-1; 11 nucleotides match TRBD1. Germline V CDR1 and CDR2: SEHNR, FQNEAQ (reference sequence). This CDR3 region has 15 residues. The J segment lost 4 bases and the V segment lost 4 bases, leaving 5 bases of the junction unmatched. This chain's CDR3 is CASSSGQGAVTEAFF. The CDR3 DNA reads TGTGCCAGCAGCTCCGGACAGGGGGCGGTCACTGAAGCTTTCTTT.

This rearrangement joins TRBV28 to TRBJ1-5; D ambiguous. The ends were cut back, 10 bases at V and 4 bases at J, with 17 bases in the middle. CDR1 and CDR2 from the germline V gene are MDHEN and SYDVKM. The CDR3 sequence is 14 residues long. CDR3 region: CATTSIQANQPQHF. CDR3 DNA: TGTGCCACCACATCAATCCAGGCGAATCAGCCCCAGCATTTT.

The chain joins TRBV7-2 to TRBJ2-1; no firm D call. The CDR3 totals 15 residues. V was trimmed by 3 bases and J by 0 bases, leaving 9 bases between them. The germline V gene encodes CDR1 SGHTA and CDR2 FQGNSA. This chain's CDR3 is CASSFLLSSYNEQFF. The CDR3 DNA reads TGTGCCAGCAGCTTTTTGCTGAGCTCCTACAATGAGCAGTTCTTC.

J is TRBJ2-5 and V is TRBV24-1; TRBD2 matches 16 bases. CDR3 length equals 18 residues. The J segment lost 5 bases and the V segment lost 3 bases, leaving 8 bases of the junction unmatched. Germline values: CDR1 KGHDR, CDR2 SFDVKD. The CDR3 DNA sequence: TGTGCCACCAGTGATGTTGGGACTAGCGGGAGGGCCGGGGAGACCCAGTACTTC. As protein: CATSDVGTSGRAGETQYF.

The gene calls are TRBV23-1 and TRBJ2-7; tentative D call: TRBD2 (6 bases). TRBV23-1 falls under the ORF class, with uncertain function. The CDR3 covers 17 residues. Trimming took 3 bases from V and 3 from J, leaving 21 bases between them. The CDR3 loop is CASSHSSVEEGFYEQYF. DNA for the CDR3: TGCGCCAGCAGTCACTCGTCCGTAGAGGAGGGGTTCTACGAGCAGTACTTC.

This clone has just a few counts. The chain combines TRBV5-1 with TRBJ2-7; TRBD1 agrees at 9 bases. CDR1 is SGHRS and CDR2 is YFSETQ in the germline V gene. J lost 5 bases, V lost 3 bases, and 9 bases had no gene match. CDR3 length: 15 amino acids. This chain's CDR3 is CASSSLPGQGNEQYF. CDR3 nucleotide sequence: TGCGCCAGCAGCTCCTTGCCGGGACAGGGTAACGAGCAGTACTTC.

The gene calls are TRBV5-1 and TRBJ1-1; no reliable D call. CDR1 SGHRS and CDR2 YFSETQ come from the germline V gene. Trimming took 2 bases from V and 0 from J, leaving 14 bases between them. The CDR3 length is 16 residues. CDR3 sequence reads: CASSFGFTIVNTEAFF. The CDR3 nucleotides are TGCGCCAGCAGCTTCGGGTTTACTATAGTGAACACTGAAGCTTTCTTT.

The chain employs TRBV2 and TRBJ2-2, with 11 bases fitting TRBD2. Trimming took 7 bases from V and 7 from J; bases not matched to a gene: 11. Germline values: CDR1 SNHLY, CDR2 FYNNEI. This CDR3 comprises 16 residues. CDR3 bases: TGTGCCAGCACACTAGCGGGAGACGTCGGGGTCGGGGAGCTGTTTTTT. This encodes CASTLAGDVGVGELFF.

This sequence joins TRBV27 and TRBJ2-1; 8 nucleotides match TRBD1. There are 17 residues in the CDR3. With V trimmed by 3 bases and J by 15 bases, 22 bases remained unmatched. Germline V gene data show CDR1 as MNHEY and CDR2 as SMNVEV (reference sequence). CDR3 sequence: CASSFLGPGGQGTRGFF. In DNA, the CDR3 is TGTGCCAGCAGTTTCCTAGGGCCAGGGGGCCAGGGCACGAGGGGGTTCTTC.

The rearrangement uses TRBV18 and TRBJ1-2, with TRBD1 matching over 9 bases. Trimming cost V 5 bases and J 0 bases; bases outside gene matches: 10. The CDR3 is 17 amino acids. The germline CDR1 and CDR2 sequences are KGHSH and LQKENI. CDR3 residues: CASSIRDRVEANYGYTF. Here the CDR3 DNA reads TGTGCCAGCTCAATCCGGGACAGGGTAGAAGCTAACTATGGCTACACCTTC.

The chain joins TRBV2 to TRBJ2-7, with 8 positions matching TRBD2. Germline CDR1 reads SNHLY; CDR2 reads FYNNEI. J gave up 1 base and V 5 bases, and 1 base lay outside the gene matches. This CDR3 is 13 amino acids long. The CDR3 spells CASSQRGSYEQYV. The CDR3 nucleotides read TGTGCCAGCAGTCAGCGGGGGTCCTACGAGCAGTACGTC.

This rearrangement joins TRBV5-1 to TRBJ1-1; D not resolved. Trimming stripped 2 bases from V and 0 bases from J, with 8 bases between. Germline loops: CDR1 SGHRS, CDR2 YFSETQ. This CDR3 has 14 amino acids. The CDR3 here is CASSLLSMNTEAFF. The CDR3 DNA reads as TGCGCCAGCAGCTTACTCTCCATGAACACTGAAGCTTTCTTT.

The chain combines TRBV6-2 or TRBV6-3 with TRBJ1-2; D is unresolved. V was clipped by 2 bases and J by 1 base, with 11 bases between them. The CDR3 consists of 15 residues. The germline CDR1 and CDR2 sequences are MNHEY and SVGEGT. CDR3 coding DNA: TGTGCCAGCAGTTACCCTAGGAAAGATAACTATGGCTACACCTTC. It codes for CASSYPRKDNYGYTF.

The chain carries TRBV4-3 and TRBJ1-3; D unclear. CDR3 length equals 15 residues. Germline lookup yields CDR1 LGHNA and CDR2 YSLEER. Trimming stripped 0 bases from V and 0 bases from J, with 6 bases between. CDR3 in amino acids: CASSQDQFSGNTIYF. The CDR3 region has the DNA TGCGCCAGCAGCCAAGACCAGTTCTCTGGAAACACCATATATTTT.

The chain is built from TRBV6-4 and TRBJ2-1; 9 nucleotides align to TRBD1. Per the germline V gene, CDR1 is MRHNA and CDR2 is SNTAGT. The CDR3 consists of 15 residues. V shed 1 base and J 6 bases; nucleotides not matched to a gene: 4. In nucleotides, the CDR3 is TGTGCCAGCAGTGACTGGGACAGGGACCGCAATGAGCAGTTCTTC. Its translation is CASSDWDRDRNEQFF.

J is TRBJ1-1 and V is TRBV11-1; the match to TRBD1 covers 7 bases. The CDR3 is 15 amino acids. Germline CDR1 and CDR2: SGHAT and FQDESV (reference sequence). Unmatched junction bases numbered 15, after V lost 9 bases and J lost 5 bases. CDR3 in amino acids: CASRATGFIGTEAFF. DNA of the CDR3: TGTGCCAGTCGCGCGACAGGGTTTATTGGGACTGAAGCTTTCTTT.